This TCR beta chain was profiled in a study of PD-1 blockade in classical Hodgkin lymphoma. Study-wide background: With a 2-week interval, patients received intravenous nivolumab at 3 mg/kg. The study, taken as a whole, reports: According to reports, newly diagnosed patients had lower baseline TCR diversity than healthy donors, and relapsed/refractory patients had lower baseline TCR diversity still. Diversity similar to that of newly diagnosed patients was seen at baseline in complete responders.

Relapses following autologous stem cell transplantation were seen in all patients, with brentuximab vedotin exposure varying. Generated by immunoSEQ multiplex PCR, the TCRdb table keeps only in-frame clones and is missing some. Of about 97,000 clones listed, 75% to 90% are singletons. Notes on this clone: Its antigen is currently unknown.

CDR1 is MNHEY and CDR2 is SVGAGI in the germline V gene. The CDR3 consists of 14 residues. V was clipped by 4 bases and J by 1 base; unmatched bases: 1. Here the sequenced sample was peripheral blood mononuclear cells (PBMCs), taken at baseline. The rearrangement joins TRBV6-5 to TRBJ1-5; 7 nucleotides line up with TRBD1. The sequence came from a human donor with classical Hodgkin lymphoma. CDR3 DNA: TGTGCCAGCAGTTGGACAGGAAGCAATCAGCCCCAGCATTTT. It codes for CASSWTGSNQPQHF.